The 29 T cell receptor beta chains below come from one sample, sequenced in a study of graft-versus-host responses after intestinal transplantation. Their antigens remain unidentified. Clones were read by immunoSEQ multiplex PCR, and TCRdb kept only the in-frame ones, dropping some. The data show 100,000 to 120,000 clones, approximately 92% seen once. Sequencing used unstimulated CD8+ T cells sorted from spleen or lymph node cells, obtained before intestinal transplant. The receptors come from a human donor who received an intestinal transplant.

The J gene is TRBJ2-1, the V gene TRBV10-2; 8 bases match TRBD2. CDR1 is WSHSY and CDR2 is SAAADI in the germline V gene. This CDR3 contains 15 residues. With 3 bases clipped from V and 8 bases from J, the junction kept 9 bases outside the gene matches. CDR3 DNA sequence: TGCGCCAGCAGTGACGTGGTATCCGGGAGGGATGAGCAGTTCTTC. Encoded protein: CASSDVVSGRDEQFF.

The chain has TRBV23-1 and TRBJ1-5, with 9 bases matching TRBD1. TRBV23-1 is identified as an open reading frame with a role that is uncertain. The V gene end was trimmed by 4 bases and the J gene end by 0 bases; junction bases not matched to a gene: 16. This CDR3 is built from 20 residues. CDR3 amino acids: CASSRNSGDRAKYSNQPQHF. The CDR3 bases are TGCGCCAGCAGTCGCAATTCCGGGGACAGGGCCAAATATAGCAATCAGCCCCAGCATTTT.

The genes are TRBV4-1 and TRBJ2-7, with D possibly being TRBD2 (6 bases). V shed 1 base and J shed 3 bases, with 13 bases lying between them. Germline V CDR1 and CDR2: MGHRA, YSYEKL. The CDR3 runs 15 residues. CDR3 residues: CASSQAELRGYEQYF. In nucleotides, the CDR3 is TGCGCCAGCAGCCAAGCCGAACTGCGGGGCTACGAGCAGTACTTC.

The CDR3 reads CASSYSSRVNYGYTF. CDR3 DNA: TGTGCCAGCAGTTACTCGAGCAGGGTAAACTATGGCTACACCTTC. V and J are TRBV6-5 and TRBJ1-2; perhaps TRBD1 as D (5 bases). The CDR3 is 15 residues long. Trimming cost V 0 bases and J 2 bases, with 10 bases left between them. Germline CDR1 reads MNHEY; CDR2 reads SVGAGI.

The gene calls are TRBV2 and TRBJ2-7; 12 bases map to TRBD2. The CDR3 consists of 15 residues. Trimming cost V 9 bases and J 3 bases; bases outside gene matches: 9. Germline assignment: CDR1 SNHLY and CDR2 FYNNEI. The CDR3 is CARAGVTSGSYEQYF. The CDR3 DNA follows: TGTGCCAGAGCTGGGGTGACTAGCGGGAGCTACGAGCAGTACTTC. Full variable domain (outside the CDR3, taken from reference TRBV2 and TRBJ2-7): EPEVTQTPSHQVTQMGQEVILRCVPISNHLYFYWYRQILGQKVEFLVSFYNNEISEKSEIFDDQFSVERPDGSNFTLKIRSTKLEDSAMYFCARAGVTSGSYEQYFGPGTRLTVT.

The rearrangement joins TRBV7-9 to TRBJ1-2; D is undetermined. The germline gives CDR1 SEHNR, CDR2 FQNEAQ (reference sequence). This CDR3 has 12 amino acids. Between the trimmed V and J ends, which lost 6 bases and 0 bases, there was a span of 5 bases. The CDR3 loop reads CASSSSNYGYTF. The CDR3 nucleotides read TGTGCCAGCAGTTCCTCTAACTATGGCTACACCTTC.

This chain uses TRBV14 with TRBJ2-5; no clear D. V was clipped by 0 bases and J by 5 bases, with 7 bases between them. Germline CDR1 SGHDN, CDR2 FVKESK. This CDR3 spans 13 amino acids. The CDR3 nucleotides read TGTGCCAGCAGCCAAGAACTGGAGGAGACCCAGTACTTC. Protein: CASSQELEETQYF.

The V gene is TRBV5-4, the J gene TRBJ1-1; D is uncertain. This CDR3 spans 14 amino acids. V was trimmed by 2 bases and J by 4 bases, leaving 12 bases between them. Germline V gene lookup returns CDR1 SGHNT and CDR2 YYREEE (reference sequence). The CDR3 reads CASSLQGSGTEAFF. The DNA of the CDR3 is TGTGCCAGCAGCTTACAAGGGTCGGGCACTGAAGCTTTCTTT.

The J gene is TRBJ1-1, the V gene TRBV4-1; 9 nucleotides match TRBD1. V dropped 6 bases and J dropped 10; count of bases not matched to a gene: 12. CDR1 is MGHRA, CDR2 YSYEKL, per germline. The CDR3 covers 14 residues. The CDR3 region has the DNA TGCGCCAGCAGTTACGACAGGGGGATTAGTGGAGCTTTCTTT. Amino acids: CASSYDRGISGAFF.

The genes are TRBV4-1 and TRBJ1-1, with D hard to call. CDR1 MGHRA and CDR2 YSYEKL come from the germline V gene. The CDR3 consists of 13 residues. V gave up 4 bases and J gave up 3 bases, with 9 bases separating them. CDR3 region: CASSPMLDTEAFF. CDR3 DNA sequence: TGCGCCAGCAGCCCAATGCTCGACACTGAAGCTTTCTTT.

The V call is TRBV7-9, the J call TRBJ2-5, with 10 nucleotides matching TRBD1. The CDR3 runs to 18 residues. Germline V gene sequence: CDR1 SEHNR, CDR2 FQNEAQ (reference sequence). Trimming at V came to 4 bases and at J to 3 bases, leaving 14 bases not matched to a gene. The CDR3 bases are TGTGCCAGCAGCTCCGGCGGTCCCGGGACAGGGGTTGAAGAGACCCAGTACTTC. Amino acids: CASSSGGPGTGVEETQYF.

This sequence joins TRBV6-5 and TRBJ2-1; 7 positions match TRBD2. Germline CDR1 MNHEY, CDR2 SVGAGI. V shed 2 bases, J shed 10 bases, and the junction held 5 bases outside the gene matches. CDR3 length: 13 residues. DNA for the CDR3: TGTGCCAGCAGTTACGGGAGGGGAGTGGAGCAGTTCTTC. Its protein product is CASSYGRGVEQFF.

The chain links TRBV7-6 to TRBJ2-7; 8 bases align to TRBD1. The trim removed 1 base at V and 3 bases at J, leaving 2 bases unmatched. Germline assignment: CDR1 SGHVS and CDR2 FNYEAQ. CDR3 length: 14 residues. CDR3 sequence (DNA): TGTGCCAGCAGCTTAGGGACAGGGCTCTACGAGCAGTACTTC. Translated, it gives CASSLGTGLYEQYF.

This chain connects TRBV7-9 to TRBJ2-7; TRBD1 is a possible D gene (5 bases). The CDR3 is made up of 14 amino acids. Trimming left V 0 bases short and J 4 bases short, with 10 bases between. Germline assignment: CDR1 SEHNR and CDR2 FQNEAQ (reference sequence). CDR3 amino acids: CASSLAGKGYEQYF. DNA of the CDR3: TGTGCCAGCAGCTTAGCAGGGAAGGGGTACGAGCAGTACTTC.

This clone has a single count. This chain connects TRBV6-1 to TRBJ2-7; D gene uncertain. Germline V gene data show CDR1 as MNHNS and CDR2 as SASEGT. Trimming shortened V by 6 bases and J by 0 bases, and 9 bases separated the two germline ends. The length of the CDR3 is 13 residues. The CDR3 nucleotides read TGTGCCAGCAGACTGCAGGACTCCTACGAGCAGTACTTC. Its protein product is CASRLQDSYEQYF.

This sequence joins TRBV6-6 and TRBJ1-1; D is unresolved. CDR3 size: 12 residues. Trimming shortened V by 2 bases and J by 1 base, and 2 bases separated the two germline ends. Germline V CDR1 and CDR2: MNHNY, SVGAGI (reference sequence). This CDR3 is CASSYRNTEAFF. The CDR3 nucleotides read TGTGCCAGCAGTTACCGGAACACTGAAGCTTTCTTT.

This chain uses TRBV30 with TRBJ2-7; 7 nucleotides line up with TRBD1. With 2 bases clipped from V and 5 bases from J, the junction kept 3 bases outside the gene matches. The CDR3 has 12 residues. CDR1 is GTSNPN and CDR2 is SVGIG in the germline V gene (reference sequence). The CDR3 loop reads CAWSLTGNEQYF. For the CDR3, the DNA is TGTGCCTGGAGTTTGACAGGGAACGAGCAGTACTTC.

J is TRBJ1-3 and V is TRBV13, with D possibly TRBD1 on 6 matching bases. The CDR3 runs to 16 residues. The ends were cut back, 4 bases at V and 0 bases at J, with 13 bases in the middle. In germline, CDR1 is PRHDT, CDR2 FYEKMQ (reference sequence). CDR3 sequence (DNA): TGTGCCAGCAGCTCTGCGGCAGGGGTCTCTGGAAACACCATATATTTT. As protein: CASSSAAGVSGNTIYF. The whole variable domain, remainder taken from reference TRBV13 and TRBJ1-3, is AAGVIQSPRHLIKEKRETATLKCYPIPRHDTVYWYQQGPGQDPQFLISFYEKMQSDKGSIPDRFSAQQFSDYHSELNMSSLELGDSALYFCASSSAAGVSGNTIYFGEGSWLTVV.

CDR3 nucleotide sequence: TGTGCCATCAGGTTAGCGGGAGTCTCCTACAATGAGCAGTTCTTC. As protein: CAIRLAGVSYNEQFF. The chain carries TRBV10-3 and TRBJ2-1; 9 bases agree with TRBD2. The CDR3 is 15 amino acids. V was pared by 6 bases and J by 0 bases, with 3 bases of the junction left unmatched. CDR1 is ENHRY, CDR2 SYGVKD, per germline.

This chain links TRBV6-5 with TRBJ2-1; no firm D call. The CDR3 has 13 residues. V dropped 0 bases and J dropped 6 bases, with 6 bases sitting between them. Looked up from germline, CDR1 is MNHEY and CDR2 is SVGAGI. The CDR3 DNA sequence: TGTGCCAGCAGTTACTCCCGTAGCAATGAGCAGTTCTTC. Its translation: CASSYSRSNEQFF.

This clone was seen only once. This chain connects TRBV4-1 to TRBJ1-1; tentative D call: TRBD1 (5 bases). The CDR3 has 15 residues. V was pared by 1 base and J by 3 bases, with 12 bases between. Germline V gene data show CDR1 as MGHRA and CDR2 as YSYEKL. The chain's CDR3 is CASSQGGGIDTEAFF. For the CDR3, the DNA is TGCGCCAGCAGCCAAGGCGGGGGGATCGACACTGAAGCTTTCTTT.

J is TRBJ2-1 and V is TRBV4-1; 10 nucleotides match TRBD2. With V trimmed by 3 bases and J by 7 bases, 6 bases remained unmatched. Germline lookup yields CDR1 MGHRA and CDR2 YSYEKL. The CDR3 is made up of 15 amino acids. The CDR3 sequence is CASSQERTSGNEQFF. DNA for the CDR3: TGCGCCAGCAGCCAGGAAAGGACTAGCGGAAATGAGCAGTTCTTC.

The V call is TRBV28, the J call TRBJ2-3; a weak D match, TRBD2 (6 bases). This CDR3 has 11 residues. CDR1 and CDR2 from the germline V gene are MDHEN and SYDVKM. Trimming shortened V by 3 bases and J by 9 bases, and 7 bases separated the two germline ends. The CDR3 sequence is CASSLSGTQYF. In DNA, the CDR3 is TGTGCCAGCAGTTTGAGCGGGACGCAGTATTTT.

In DNA, the CDR3 is TGTGCCAGCAGCCCTACGGGAGGGGAGCAGTACTTC. Protein product: CASSPTGGEQYF. J is TRBJ2-7 and V is TRBV7-3; 8 bases line up with TRBD2. The CDR3 runs 12 residues. Unmatched junction bases numbered 4, after V lost 5 bases and J lost 7 bases. Germline loops: CDR1 SGHTA, CDR2 FQGTGA.

This clone has just one count. The V and J genes are TRBV7-9 and TRBJ1-1; 10 bases are shared with TRBD1. Germline V gene sequence: CDR1 SEHNR, CDR2 FQNEAQ (reference sequence). V lost 4 bases and J lost 3; bases outside the gene matches: 5. This CDR3 comprises 15 residues. As DNA, the CDR3 is TGTGCCAGCAGCTCCAAGACAGGGGGCGACACTGAAGCTTTCTTT. Amino acid sequence: CASSSKTGGDTEAFF. Together with reference TRBV7-9 and TRBJ1-1, the CDR3 gives the full variable domain: DTGVSQNPRHKITKRGQNVTFRCDPISEHNRLYWYRQTLGQGPEFLTYFQNEAQLEKSRLLSDRFSAERPKGSFSTLEIQRTEQGDSAMYLCASSSKTGGDTEAFFGQGTRLTVV.

V and J are TRBV27 and TRBJ1-2, with D uncertain. Germline-derived CDR1 and CDR2 are MNHEY and SMNVEV (reference sequence). The ends were cut back, 5 bases at V and 5 bases at J, with 12 bases in the middle. The CDR3 has 13 residues. This chain's CDR3 is CASSLYRTYGYTF. DNA for the CDR3: TGTGCCAGCAGTCTATACCGGACTTATGGCTACACCTTC.

This clone was seen a handful of times. This sequence joins TRBV7-9 and TRBJ1-2; 9 bases agree with TRBD1. V was pared by 1 base and J by 6 bases, with 3 bases of the junction left unmatched. The CDR3 extends over 14 amino acids. The germline V gene encodes CDR1 SEHNR and CDR2 FQNEAQ (reference sequence). Here the CDR3 DNA reads TGTGCCAGCAGCTTAGTGGGGACAGGGCATGGCTACACCTTC. This gives the protein CASSLVGTGHGYTF.

The chain links TRBV5-4 to TRBJ2-3; 7 positions agree with TRBD2. CDR3 length equals 14 residues. Germline CDR1 reads SGHNT; CDR2 reads YYREEE (reference sequence). V lost 2 bases and J lost 4; bases outside the gene matches: 4. The CDR3 is CASSFGGGADTQYF. The DNA for the CDR3 is TGTGCCAGCAGCTTCGGGGGAGGGGCAGATACGCAGTATTTT.

The table lists this clone with a count of one. This chain joins TRBV7-2 and TRBJ2-7; 8 nucleotides line up with TRBD2. The CDR3 runs 15 residues. Germline V gene lookup returns CDR1 SGHTA and CDR2 FQGNSA. V lost 1 base and J lost 1; bases outside the gene matches: 3. The CDR3 loop reads CASSLGGRRSYEQYF. In DNA, the CDR3 is TGTGCCAGCAGCTTAGGCGGGAGGAGGTCCTACGAGCAGTACTTC.